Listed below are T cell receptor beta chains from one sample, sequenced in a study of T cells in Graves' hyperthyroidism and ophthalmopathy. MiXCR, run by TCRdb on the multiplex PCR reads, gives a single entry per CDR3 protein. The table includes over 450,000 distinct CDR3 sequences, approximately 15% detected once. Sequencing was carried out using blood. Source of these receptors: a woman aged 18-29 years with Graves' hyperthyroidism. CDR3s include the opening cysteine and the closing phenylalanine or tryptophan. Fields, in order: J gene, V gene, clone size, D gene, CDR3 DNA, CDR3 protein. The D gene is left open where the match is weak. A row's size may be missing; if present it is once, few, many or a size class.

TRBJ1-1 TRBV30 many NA TGTGCCGGTCAGGGTGCCGTCCGCACTGAAGCTTTCTTT CAGQGAVRTEAFF
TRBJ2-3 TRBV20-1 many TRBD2 TGCAGTGCACTAGCGGGCGATAGCACAGATACGCAGTATTTT CSALAGDSTDTQYF
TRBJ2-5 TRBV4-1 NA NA TGCGCCAGCAGCCCGGGTGGCACCCCGGGGACGGAGACCCAGTACTTC CASSPGGTPGTETQYF
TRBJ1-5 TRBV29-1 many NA TGCAGCGTGGGGGCCGGGTACCGCCAGCCCCAGCATTTT CSVGAGYRQPQHF
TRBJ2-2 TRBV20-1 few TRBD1 TGCAGTGCTAGAGACACCAGGACAGGGGAGGGGGGAAACACCGGGGAGCTGTTTTTT CSARDTRTGEGGNTGELFF
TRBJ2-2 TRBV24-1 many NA TGTGCCACTAGTGTGGGTTCCGCGAACACCGGGGAGCTGTTTTTT CATSVGSANTGELFF
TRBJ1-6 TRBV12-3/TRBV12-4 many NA TGTGCCAGCAGACAGACAGGTCTTAATTCACCCCTCCACTTT CASRQTGLNSPLHF
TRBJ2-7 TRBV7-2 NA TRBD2 TGTGCCAGCAGCCTTTCCTTTAGCGGGATAAACCCCTACGAGCAGTACTTC CASSLSFSGINPYEQYF
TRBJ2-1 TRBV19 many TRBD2 TGTGCCAGTAGTATTAATCCGGGACTAGCGGTTTGGGATGAGCAGTTCTTC CASSINPGLAVWDEQFF
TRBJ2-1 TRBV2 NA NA TGTGCCAGCAGTCCCAGGGGCCGCACTACCTCCTACGAGCAGTTCTTC CASSPRGRTTSYEQFF
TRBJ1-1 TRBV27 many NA TGTGCCAGCAGTTTATCGTTCAACACTGAAGCTTTCTTT CASSLSFNTEAFF
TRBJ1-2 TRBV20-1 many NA TGCAGTGCTAGTAGGGCAGGGAAATACGAAGGCTACACCTTC CSASRAGKYEGYTF
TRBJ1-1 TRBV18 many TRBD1 TGTGCCAGCTCACCACAGGACAGGGGGATGGACACTGAAGCTTTCTTT CASSPQDRGMDTEAFF
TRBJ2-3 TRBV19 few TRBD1 TGTGCCAGTAGTCTCGAATTGACAGGGGGCGCTGGGGATACGCAGTATTTT CASSLELTGGAGDTQYF
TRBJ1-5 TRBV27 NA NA TGTGCCAGCAGTTTGAACCAGGGCGGTAATCAGCCCCAGCATTTT CASSLNQGGNQPQHF
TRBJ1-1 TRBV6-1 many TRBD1 TGTGCCAGCAGTGAAAACGTGGGACAGGGAGGAACTGAAGCTTTCTTT CASSENVGQGGTEAFF
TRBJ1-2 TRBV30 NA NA TGTGCCTCCTCAACATGGGGGGCAGATGGCTACACCTTC CASSTWGADGYTF